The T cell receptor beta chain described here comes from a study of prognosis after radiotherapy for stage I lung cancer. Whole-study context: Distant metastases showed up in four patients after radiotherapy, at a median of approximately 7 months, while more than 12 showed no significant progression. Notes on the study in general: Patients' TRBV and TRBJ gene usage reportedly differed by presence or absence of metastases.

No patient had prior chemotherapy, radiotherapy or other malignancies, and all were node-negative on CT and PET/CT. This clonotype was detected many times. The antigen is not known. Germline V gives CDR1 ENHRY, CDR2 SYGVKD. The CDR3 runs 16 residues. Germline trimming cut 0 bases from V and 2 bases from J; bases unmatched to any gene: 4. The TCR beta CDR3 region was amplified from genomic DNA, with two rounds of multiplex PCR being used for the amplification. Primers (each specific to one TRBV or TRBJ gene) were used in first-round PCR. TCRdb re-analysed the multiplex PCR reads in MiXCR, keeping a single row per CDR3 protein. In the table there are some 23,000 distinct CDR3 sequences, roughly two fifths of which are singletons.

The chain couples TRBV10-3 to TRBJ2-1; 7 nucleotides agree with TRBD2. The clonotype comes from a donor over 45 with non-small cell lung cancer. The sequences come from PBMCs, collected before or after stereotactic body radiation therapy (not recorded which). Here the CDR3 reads CAISESVGGAYNEQFF. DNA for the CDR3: TGTGCCATCAGTGAGTCTGTGGGAGGGGCCTACAATGAGCAGTTCTTC.